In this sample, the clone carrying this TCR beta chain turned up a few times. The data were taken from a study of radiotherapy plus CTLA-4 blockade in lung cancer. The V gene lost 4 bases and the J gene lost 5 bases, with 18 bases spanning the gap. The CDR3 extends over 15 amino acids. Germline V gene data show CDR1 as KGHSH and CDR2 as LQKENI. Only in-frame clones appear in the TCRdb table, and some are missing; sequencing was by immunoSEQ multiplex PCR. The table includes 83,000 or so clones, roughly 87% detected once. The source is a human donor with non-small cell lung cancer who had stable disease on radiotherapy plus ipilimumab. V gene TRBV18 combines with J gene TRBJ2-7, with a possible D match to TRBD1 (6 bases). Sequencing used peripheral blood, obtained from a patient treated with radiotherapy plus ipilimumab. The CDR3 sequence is CASSRRPGDIDEQYF. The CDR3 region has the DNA TGTGCCAGCTCACGTCGGCCAGGGGACATCGACGAGCAGTACTTC.